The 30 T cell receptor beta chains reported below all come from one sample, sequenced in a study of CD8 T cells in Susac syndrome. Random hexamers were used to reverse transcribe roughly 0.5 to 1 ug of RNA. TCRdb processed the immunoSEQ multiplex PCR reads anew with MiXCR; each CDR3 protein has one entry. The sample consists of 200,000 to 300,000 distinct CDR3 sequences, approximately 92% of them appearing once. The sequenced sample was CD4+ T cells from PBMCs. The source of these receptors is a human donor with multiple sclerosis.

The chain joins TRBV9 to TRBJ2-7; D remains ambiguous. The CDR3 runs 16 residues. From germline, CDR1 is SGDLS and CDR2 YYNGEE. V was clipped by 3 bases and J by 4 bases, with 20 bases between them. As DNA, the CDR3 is TGTGCCAGCAGCGCAGATATTGGGCAGATCAATTACGAGCAGTACTTC. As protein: CASSADIGQINYEQYF. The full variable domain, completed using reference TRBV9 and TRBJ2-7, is DSGVTQTPKHLITATGQRVTLRCSPRSGDLSVYWYQQSLDQGLQFLIQYYNGEERAKGNILERFSAQQFPDLHSELNLSSLELGDSALYFCASSADIGQINYEQYFGPGTRLTVT.

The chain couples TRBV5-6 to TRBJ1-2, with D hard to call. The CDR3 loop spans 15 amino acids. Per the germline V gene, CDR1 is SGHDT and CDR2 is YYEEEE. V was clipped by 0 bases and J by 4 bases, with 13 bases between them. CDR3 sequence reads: CASSLEQPIAYGYTF. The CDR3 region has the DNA TGTGCCAGCAGCTTGGAACAGCCAATAGCCTATGGCTACACCTTC.

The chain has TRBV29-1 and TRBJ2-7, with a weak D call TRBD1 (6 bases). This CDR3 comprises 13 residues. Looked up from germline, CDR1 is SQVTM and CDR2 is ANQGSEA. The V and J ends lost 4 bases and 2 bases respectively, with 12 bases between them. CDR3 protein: CSVVDSFTYEQYV. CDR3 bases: TGCAGCGTTGTGGACAGCTTTACCTACGAGCAGTACGTC.

The chain's CDR3 is CASSGPGTGEDEQFF. CDR3 nucleotide sequence: TGTGCCAGCAGCGGGCCCGGGACAGGGGAGGATGAGCAGTTCTTC. This chain links TRBV5-4 with TRBJ2-1; 10 positions agree with TRBD1. CDR3 length: 15 residues. V dropped 4 bases and J dropped 8; count of bases not matched to a gene: 9. Germline V CDR1 and CDR2: SGHNT, YYREEE (reference sequence).

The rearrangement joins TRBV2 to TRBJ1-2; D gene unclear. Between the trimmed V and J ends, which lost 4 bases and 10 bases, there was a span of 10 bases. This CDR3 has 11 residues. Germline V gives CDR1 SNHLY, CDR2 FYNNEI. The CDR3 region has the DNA TGTGCCAGCAGTGTCGTTGGAGACTACACCTTC. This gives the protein CASSVVGDYTF. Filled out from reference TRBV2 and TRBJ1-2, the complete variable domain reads EPEVTQTPSHQVTQMGQEVILRCVPISNHLYFYWYRQILGQKVEFLVSFYNNEISEKSEIFDDQFSVERPDGSNFTLKIRSTKLEDSAMYFCASSVVGDYTFGSGTRLTVV.

DNA of the CDR3: TGTGCCAGCTCCCAGGGGTTTGAGACCCAGTACTTC. The encoded protein is CASSQGFETQYF. This sequence joins TRBV6-5 and TRBJ2-5, with D tentatively TRBD1 (6 bases). This CDR3 has 12 amino acids. CDR1 and CDR2 (germline): MNHEY, SVGAGI. V lost 8 bases to trimming and J lost 5 bases, with 12 bases between them.

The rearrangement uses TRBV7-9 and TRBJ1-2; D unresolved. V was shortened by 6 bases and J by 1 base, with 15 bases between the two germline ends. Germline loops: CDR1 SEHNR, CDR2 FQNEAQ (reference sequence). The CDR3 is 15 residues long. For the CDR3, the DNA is TGTGCCAGCAGACCCTCCGCGACCGTTAACTATGGCTACACCTTC. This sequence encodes CASRPSATVNYGYTF.

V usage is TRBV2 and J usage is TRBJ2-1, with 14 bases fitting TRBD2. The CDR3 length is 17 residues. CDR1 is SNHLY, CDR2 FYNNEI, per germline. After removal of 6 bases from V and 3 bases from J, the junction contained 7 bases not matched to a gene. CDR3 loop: CASSFSGLAGVYNEQFF. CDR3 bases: TGTGCCAGCAGCTTTTCGGGACTAGCGGGAGTCTACAATGAGCAGTTCTTC.

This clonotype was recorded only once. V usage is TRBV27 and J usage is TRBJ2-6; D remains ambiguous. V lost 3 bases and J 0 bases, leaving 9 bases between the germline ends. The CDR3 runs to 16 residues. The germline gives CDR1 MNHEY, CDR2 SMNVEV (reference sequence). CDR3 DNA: TGTGCCAGCAGTTTTGGGCTCGGCTCTGGGGCCAACGTCCTGACTTTC. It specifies CASSFGLGSGANVLTF.

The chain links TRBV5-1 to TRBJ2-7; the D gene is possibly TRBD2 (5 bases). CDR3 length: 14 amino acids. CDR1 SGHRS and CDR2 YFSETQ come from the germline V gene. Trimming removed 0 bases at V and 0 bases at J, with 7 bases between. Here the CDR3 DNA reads TGCGCCAGCAGCTTGGTGGGAGACTCCTACGAGCAGTACTTC. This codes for CASSLVGDSYEQYF.

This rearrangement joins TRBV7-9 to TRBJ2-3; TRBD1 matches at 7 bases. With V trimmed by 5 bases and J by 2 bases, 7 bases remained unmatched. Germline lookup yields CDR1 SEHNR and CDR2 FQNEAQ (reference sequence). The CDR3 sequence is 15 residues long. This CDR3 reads CASSLTGDVTDTQYF. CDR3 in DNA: TGTGCCAGCAGCCTAACAGGGGATGTCACAGATACGCAGTATTTT.

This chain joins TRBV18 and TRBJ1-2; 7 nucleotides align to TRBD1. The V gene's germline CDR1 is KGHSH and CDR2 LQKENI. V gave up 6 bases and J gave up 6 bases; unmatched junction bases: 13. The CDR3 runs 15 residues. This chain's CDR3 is CASSPADRPKNGYTF. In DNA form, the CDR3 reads TGTGCCAGCTCGCCCGCGGACAGGCCAAAAAATGGCTACACCTTC.

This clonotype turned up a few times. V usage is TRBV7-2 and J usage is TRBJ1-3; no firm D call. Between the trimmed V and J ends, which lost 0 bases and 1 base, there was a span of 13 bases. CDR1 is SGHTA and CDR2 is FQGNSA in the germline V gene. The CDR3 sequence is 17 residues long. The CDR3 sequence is CASSLAGATGSGNTIYF. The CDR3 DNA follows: TGTGCCAGCAGCTTAGCGGGCGCAACGGGTTCTGGAAACACCATATATTTT.

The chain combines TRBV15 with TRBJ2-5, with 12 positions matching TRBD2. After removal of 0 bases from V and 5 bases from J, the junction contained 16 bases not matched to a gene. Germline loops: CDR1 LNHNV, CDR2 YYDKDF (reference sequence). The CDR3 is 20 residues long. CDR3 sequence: CATSRDRIRASGGAGETQYF. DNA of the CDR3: TGTGCCACCAGCAGAGATCGTATTAGGGCTAGCGGGGGGGCAGGGGAGACCCAGTACTTC.

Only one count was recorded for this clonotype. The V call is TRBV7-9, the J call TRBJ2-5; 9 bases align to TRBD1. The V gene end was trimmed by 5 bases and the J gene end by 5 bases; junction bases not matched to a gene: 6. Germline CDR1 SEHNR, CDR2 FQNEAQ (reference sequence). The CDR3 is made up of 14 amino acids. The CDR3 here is CASSQGQGMETQYF. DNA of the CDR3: TGTGCCAGCAGCCAGGGACAGGGAATGGAGACCCAGTACTTC.

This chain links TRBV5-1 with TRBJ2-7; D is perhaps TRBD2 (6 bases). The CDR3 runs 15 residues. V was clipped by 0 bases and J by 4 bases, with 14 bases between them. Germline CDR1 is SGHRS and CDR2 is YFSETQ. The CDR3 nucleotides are TGCGCCAGCAGCTTGGATGGAGGAGGGGTGTACGAGCAGTACTTC. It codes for CASSLDGGGVYEQYF. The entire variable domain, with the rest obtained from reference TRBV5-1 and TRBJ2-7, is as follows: KAGVTQTPRYLIKTRGQQVTLSCSPISGHRSVSWYQQTPGQGLQFLFEYFSETQRNKGNFPGRFSGRQFSNSRSEMNVSTLELGDSALYLCASSLDGGGVYEQYFGPGTRLTVT.

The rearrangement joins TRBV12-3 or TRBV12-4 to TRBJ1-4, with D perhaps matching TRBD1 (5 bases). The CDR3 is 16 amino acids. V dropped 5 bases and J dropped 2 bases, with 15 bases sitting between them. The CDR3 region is CASSPGSRVTNEKLFF. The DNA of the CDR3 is TGTGCCAGCAGTCCAGGCAGCAGGGTGACTAATGAAAAACTGTTTTTT.

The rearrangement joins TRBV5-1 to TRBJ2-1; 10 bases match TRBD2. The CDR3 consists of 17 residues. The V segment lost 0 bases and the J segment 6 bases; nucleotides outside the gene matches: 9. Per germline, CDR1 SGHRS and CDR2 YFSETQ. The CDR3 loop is CASSLAASGGIGNEQFF. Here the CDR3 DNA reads TGCGCCAGCAGCTTGGCGGCTAGCGGGGGTATAGGCAATGAGCAGTTCTTC.

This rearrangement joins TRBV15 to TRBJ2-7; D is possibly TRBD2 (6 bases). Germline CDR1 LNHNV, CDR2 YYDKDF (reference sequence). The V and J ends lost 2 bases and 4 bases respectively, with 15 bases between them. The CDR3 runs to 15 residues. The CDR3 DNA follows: TGTGCCACCAGCAGACTCAGGGACTTAAATTACGAGCAGTACTTC. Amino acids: CATSRLRDLNYEQYF.

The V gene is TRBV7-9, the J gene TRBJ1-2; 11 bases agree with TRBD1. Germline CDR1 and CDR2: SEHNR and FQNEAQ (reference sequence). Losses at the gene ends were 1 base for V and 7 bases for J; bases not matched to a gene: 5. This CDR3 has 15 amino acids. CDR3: CASSLEGQGASGYTF. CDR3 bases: TGTGCCAGCAGCTTAGAAGGACAGGGGGCGAGTGGCTACACCTTC.

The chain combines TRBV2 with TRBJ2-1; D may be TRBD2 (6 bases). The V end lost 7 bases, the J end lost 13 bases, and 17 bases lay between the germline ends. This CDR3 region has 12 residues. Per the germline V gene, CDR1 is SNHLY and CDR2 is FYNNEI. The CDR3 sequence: CASKGGLAHQFF. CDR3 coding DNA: TGTGCCAGCAAAGGAGGTCTAGCGCATCAGTTCTTC.

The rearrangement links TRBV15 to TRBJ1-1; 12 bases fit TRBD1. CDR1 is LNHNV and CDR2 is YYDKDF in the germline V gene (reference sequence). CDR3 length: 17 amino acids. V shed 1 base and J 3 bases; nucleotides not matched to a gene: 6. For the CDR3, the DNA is TGTGCCACCAGCAGAGGTGGGGACAGGGGGCCGGACACTGAAGCTTTCTTT. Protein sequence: CATSRGGDRGPDTEAFF.

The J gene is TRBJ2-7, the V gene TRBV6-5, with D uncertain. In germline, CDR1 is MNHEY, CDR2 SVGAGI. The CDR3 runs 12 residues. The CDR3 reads CATHGTRYEQYF. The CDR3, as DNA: TGTGCTACTCACGGTACCCGCTACGAGCAGTACTTC.

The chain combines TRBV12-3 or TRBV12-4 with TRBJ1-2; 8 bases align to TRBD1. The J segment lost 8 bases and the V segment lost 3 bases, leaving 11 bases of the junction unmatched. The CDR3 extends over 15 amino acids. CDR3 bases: TGTGCCAGCAGTTTTTTCGGTGGACAGGGTAGAGGCTACACCTTC. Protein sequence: CASSFFGGQGRGYTF.

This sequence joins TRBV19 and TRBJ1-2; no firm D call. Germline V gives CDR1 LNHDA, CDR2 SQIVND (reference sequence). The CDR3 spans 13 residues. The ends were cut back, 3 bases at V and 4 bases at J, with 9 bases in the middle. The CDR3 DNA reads TGTGCCAGTAGTATGGCGGCGGGCTATGGCTACACCTTC. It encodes CASSMAAGYGYTF.

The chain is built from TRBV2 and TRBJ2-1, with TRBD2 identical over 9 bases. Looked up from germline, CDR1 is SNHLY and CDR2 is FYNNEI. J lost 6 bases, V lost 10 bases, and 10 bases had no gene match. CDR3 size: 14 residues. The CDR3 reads CATVAGEVANEQFF. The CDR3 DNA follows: TGTGCCACCGTAGCGGGAGAAGTCGCCAATGAGCAGTTCTTC.

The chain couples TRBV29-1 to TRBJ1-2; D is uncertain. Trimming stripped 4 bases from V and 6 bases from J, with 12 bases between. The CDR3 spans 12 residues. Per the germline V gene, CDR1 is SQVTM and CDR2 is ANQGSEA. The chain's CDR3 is CSVVVSGNGYTF. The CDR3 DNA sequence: TGCAGCGTTGTAGTATCGGGTAATGGCTACACCTTC. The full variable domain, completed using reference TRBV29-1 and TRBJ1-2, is SAVISQKPSRDICQRGTSLTIQCQVDSQVTMMFWYRQQPGQSLTLIATANQGSEATYESGFVIDKFPISRPNLTFSTLTVSNMSPEDSSIYLCSVVVSGNGYTFGSGTRLTVV.

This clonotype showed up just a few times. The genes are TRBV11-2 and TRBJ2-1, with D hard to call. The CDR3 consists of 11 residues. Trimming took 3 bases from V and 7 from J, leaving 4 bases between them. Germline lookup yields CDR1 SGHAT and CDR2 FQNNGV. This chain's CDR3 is CASSFINEQFF. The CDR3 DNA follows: TGTGCCAGCAGCTTCATAAATGAGCAGTTCTTC. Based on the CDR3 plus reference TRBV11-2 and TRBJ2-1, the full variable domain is EAGVAQSPRYKIIEKRQSVAFWCNPISGHATLYWYQQILGQGPKLLIQFQNNGVVDDSQLPKDRFSAERLKGVDSTLKIQPAKLEDSAVYLCASSFINEQFFGPGTRLTVL.

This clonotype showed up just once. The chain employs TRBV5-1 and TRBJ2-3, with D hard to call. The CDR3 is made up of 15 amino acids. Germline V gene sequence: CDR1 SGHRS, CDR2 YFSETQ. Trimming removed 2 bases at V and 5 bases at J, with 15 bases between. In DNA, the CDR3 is TGCGCCAGCAGCTTAGCCGTTTCGGTCCGAGATACGCAGTATTTT. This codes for CASSLAVSVRDTQYF. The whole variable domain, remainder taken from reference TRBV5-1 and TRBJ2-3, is KAGVTQTPRYLIKTRGQQVTLSCSPISGHRSVSWYQQTPGQGLQFLFEYFSETQRNKGNFPGRFSGRQFSNSRSEMNVSTLELGDSALYLCASSLAVSVRDTQYFGPGTRLTVL.

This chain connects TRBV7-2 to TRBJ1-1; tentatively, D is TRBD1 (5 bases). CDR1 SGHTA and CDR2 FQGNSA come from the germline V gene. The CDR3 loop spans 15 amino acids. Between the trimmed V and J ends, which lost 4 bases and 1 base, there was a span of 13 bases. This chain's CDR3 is CASSWRSGTNTEAFF. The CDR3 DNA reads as TGTGCCAGCAGCTGGCGGTCAGGGACGAACACTGAAGCTTTCTTT.